This TCR beta chain appears in the sequencing data of a study of persistence of HIV-infected CD4 T cells. Turning to the study itself: Blood samples, up to roughly 200 mL, came from multiple time points, except two leukapheresis donors sampled once. Findings and limits, study-wide: Degenerate expanded CDR3beta sequences were enriched among CMV- and Gag-responding cells. Bulk TCR data could not be restricted to HIV-1-infected CMV-responding cells.

This clone was recorded once. The antigen remains undetermined. Sequencing used immunoSEQ version 4 in survey mode. Sequencing was performed with immunoSEQ multiplex PCR; in TCRdb, only in-frame clones are kept and a portion is missing. This table holds about 64,000 clones, less than 85% found once. The germline V gene encodes CDR1 SNHLY and CDR2 FYNNEI. The CDR3 totals 12 residues. V was trimmed by 5 bases and J by 8 bases, leaving 9 bases between them. Cells were stimulated with overlapping HIV-1 Gag 15-mer peptides. Sorted nonresponding memory CD4+ T cells were CD40L-negative, CD69-negative, CD45RO-high. For at least 4 years, plasma HIV-1 RNA was undetectable (<50 copies/mL).

The chain has TRBV2 and TRBJ1-4; maybe TRBD1 (5 bases). The sequence was obtained from an adult man with HIV who was CMV-seropositive. The starting material was CD4+ T cells sorted from PBMCs after roughly 18-hour stimulation, obtained from a patient who received antiretroviral therapy. The CDR3 sequence is CASSRDGEKLFF. Written as DNA, the CDR3 is TGTGCCAGCAGTAGGGACGGCGAAAAACTGTTTTTT.